The rows below give T cell receptor beta chains drawn from one sample of a study of T cell responses to AZD1222 COVID-19 vaccine. Using immunoSEQ multiplex PCR, the repertoire was profiled, and TCRdb retains in-frame clones only, with some absent. The sample holds fewer than 200,000 clones; under 95% are singletons and the top ten take 4.4%. This specimen was peripheral blood, taken on day 0 of MenACWY control vaccination. Source of these receptors: an adult in good health. The CDR3 runs from the conserved cysteine through the conserved F or W. D genes are given only for firm matches. The size field is filled for only some rows; it gives once, few, many or a size class.

>-|TRBJ2-1|TRBV21-1|-
CASSNPGTSGSYEQFF
TGTGCCAGCAGCAACCCCGGGACTAGCGGGAGCTATGAGCAGTTCTTC
>few|TRBJ2-3|TRBV15|TRBD2
CATSGRSGSGTDTQYF
TGTGCCACCAGCGGTCGTAGCGGGAGCGGAACAGATACGCAGTATTTT
>-|TRBJ2-2|TRBV7-3|-
CASSFLGQNTGELFF
TGTGCCAGCAGCTTCCTCGGGCAAAACACCGGGGAGCTGTTTTTT
>-|TRBJ1-4|TRBV21-1|-
CASSKTAPGPEGHNEKLFF
TGTGCCAGCAGCAAAACCGCCCCGGGACCCGAGGGACATAATGAAAAACTGTTTTTT
>-|TRBJ1-1|TRBV5-1|TRBD1
CASSPTDRGFTEAFF
TGCGCCAGCAGCCCCACCGACAGGGGGTTCACTGAAGCTTTCTTT
>few|TRBJ2-7|TRBV11-3|TRBD2
CASSQIGPGTSGIYEQYF
TGTGCCAGCAGCCAAATAGGGCCGGGGACTAGCGGGATCTACGAGCAGTACTTC
>-|TRBJ2-2|TRBV25-1|TRBD1
CASSSLGTANTGELFF
TGTGCCAGCAGTTCCCTAGGGACAGCGAACACCGGGGAGCTGTTTTTT
>-|TRBJ2-1|TRBV7-3|-
CASSPLAPRSYNEQFF
TGTGCCAGCAGCCCCCTAGCCCCGAGATCCTACAATGAGCAGTTCTTC
>-|TRBJ1-6|TRBV5-1|-
CASSRDSPGGNSPLHF
TGCGCCAGCAGCCGGGATAGTCCGGGGGGTAATTCACCCCTCCACTTT
>-|TRBJ2-1|TRBV7-3|-
CASSPQGLTYNEQFF
TGTGCCAGCAGCCCGCAGGGACTCACTTACAATGAGCAGTTCTTC
>-|TRBJ2-7|TRBV5-1|TRBD1
CASRTGQGYEQYF
TGCGCCAGCAGAACGGGACAGGGGTACGAGCAGTACTTC
>few|TRBJ2-4|TRBV2|-
CASSIVPSGDIQYF
TGTGCCAGCAGTATCGTCCCTTCGGGAGACATTCAGTACTTC
>-|TRBJ2-3|TRBV7-3|-
CASSPGGAGYTDTQYF
TGTGCCAGCAGCCCTGGAGGGGCAGGTTATACAGATACGCAGTATTTT
>-|TRBJ1-5|TRBV7-8|TRBD1
CASSYYRGAQPQHF
TGTGCCAGCAGCTACTACAGGGGGGCTCAGCCCCAGCATTTT
>-|TRBJ1-5|TRBV4-2|-
CASSQVGGGANQPQHF
TGTGCCAGCAGCCAAGTCGGAGGCGGGGCCAATCAGCCCCAGCATTTT
>-|TRBJ1-1|TRBV5-1|-
CASSLGGGMNTEAFF
TGCGCCAGCAGCTTGGGGGGCGGGATGAACACTGAAGCTTTCTTT
>-|TRBJ1-3|TRBV5-1|TRBD1
CASSRGQGTGNTIYF
TGCGCCAGCAGCAGAGGACAGGGGACTGGAAACACCATATATTTT
>-|TRBJ1-2|TRBV10-3|TRBD1
CAISKGSGGDYGYTF
TGTGCCATCAGTAAAGGGTCAGGGGGCGACTATGGCTACACCTTC
>-|TRBJ2-1|TRBV28|-
CASSSPRGSWNEQFF
TGTGCCAGCAGCTCTCCTCGGGGGTCCTGGAATGAGCAGTTCTTC
>-|TRBJ1-5|TRBV6-1|-
CASSEWGQINQPQHF
TGTGCCAGCAGTGAATGGGGGCAGATTAATCAGCCCCAGCATTTT
>-|TRBJ1-1|TRBV6-4|-
CASSDRGGSEAFF
TGTGCCAGCAGTGACAGGGGTGGCTCTGAAGCTTTCTTT
>-|TRBJ2-3|TRBV24-1|-
CATSPSGGTDTQYF
TGTGCCACCAGCCCCAGTGGAGGCACAGATACGCAGTATTTT
>-|TRBJ1-5|TRBV5-5|-
CASSLVGRLDSNQPQHF
TGTGCCAGCAGCTTGGTCGGGAGATTAGATAGCAATCAGCCCCAGCATTTT
>-|TRBJ1-5|TRBV27|-
CASSDRMGNQPQHF
TGTGCCAGCAGCGACAGAATGGGCAATCAGCCCCAGCATTTT
>-|TRBJ1-2|TRBV7-8|-
CASSFQGNYGYTF
TGTGCCAGCAGCTTCCAGGGGAACTATGGCTACACCTTC
>-|TRBJ2-3|TRBV28|TRBD1
CASSPRTGTTDTQYF
TGTGCCAGCAGTCCGCGGACAGGAACCACAGATACGCAGTATTTT
>-|TRBJ1-6|TRBV9|-
CASSGVNSPLHF
TGTGCCAGCAGCGGAGTTAATTCACCCCTCCACTTT
>-|TRBJ1-1|TRBV30|-
CAWSRGGTGTEAFF
TGTGCCTGGAGCCGGGGGGGCACCGGCACTGAAGCTTTCTTT
>-|TRBJ1-4|TRBV7-6|-
CASSRYDSPTNEKLFF
TGTGCCAGCAGCCGTTACGACAGTCCAACTAATGAAAAACTGTTTTTT
>-|TRBJ2-7|TRBV7-2|-
CASVRDVSSYEQYF
TGTGCCAGCGTAAGGGACGTCAGCTCCTACGAGCAGTACTTC
>-|TRBJ1-3|TRBV4-3|TRBD1
CASSHNRGTGNTIYF
TGCGCCAGCAGCCATAACAGGGGTACTGGAAACACCATATATTTT
>-|TRBJ2-3|TRBV9|TRBD2
CASSVVLAGVDTQYF
TGTGCCAGCAGCGTAGTTCTAGCGGGGGTAGATACGCAGTATTTT
>-|TRBJ1-4|TRBV12-5|-
CASGLVPQGGKLFF
TGTGCTAGTGGTTTGGTCCCACAGGGCGGAAAACTGTTTTTT
>-|TRBJ2-1|TRBV30|-
CAWSNGKEYNEQFF
TGTGCCTGGAGTAACGGTAAAGAGTACAATGAGCAGTTCTTC
>-|TRBJ2-5|TRBV27|-
CASSLFFRQGQETQYF
TGTGCCAGCAGTTTATTTTTTCGCCAGGGACAAGAGACCCAGTACTTC
>-|TRBJ1-4|TRBV5-5|TRBD1
CASSFRQGSNEKLFF
TGTGCCAGCAGCTTTAGACAGGGGTCGAATGAAAAACTGTTTTTT
>-|TRBJ1-2|TRBV28|-
CASSFDQGYTF
TGTGCCAGCAGTTTCGACCAGGGCTACACCTTC